This T cell receptor (beta chain) originates from a study of blood T cell repertoires in COVID-19. As for the study in general: The United States, Italy and Spain were the sources of the acute and convalescent COVID-19 samples. PBMCs, B-cell-depleted T cells, or T cells were the source of the cDNA or gDNA that made up the material.

The CDR3 length is 16 residues. The V gene lost 1 base and the J gene lost 3 bases, with 16 bases spanning the gap. Germline V gives CDR1 SGHRS, CDR2 YFSETQ. How the authors handled the data: Reference gene primer amplification gave nucleated cell count estimates. The table came from immunoSEQ multiplex PCR; TCRdb's copy has only in-frame clones and leaves some out. The V and J calls and the clone size are those of that table, but D and trimming were determined from the DNA. The data hold just under 150,000 clones, with 70% to 90% observed a single time. The clonotype was recovered from a human donor with acute or convalescent COVID-19. The donor label of this sample is uncertain. The sample comprised peripheral blood. The genes are TRBV5-1 and TRBJ1-2; the D is unclear. CDR3 bases: TGCGCCAGCAGCTTGTATTTCGGGGATTTGGACTATGGCTACACCTTC. The encoded protein is CASSLYFGDLDYGYTF.